In its sample, the clone carrying this TCR beta chain was seen many times. V was clipped by 6 bases and J by 6 bases; unmatched bases: 17. The germline CDR1 and CDR2 sequences are MNHEY and SMNVEV (reference sequence). This CDR3 has 17 residues. The data originate from a study of identical twins. TCRdb re-analysed the 5' RACE reads in MiXCR, keeping a single row per CDR3 protein. The table records under 300,000 distinct CDR3 sequences, 5.5% to 7.5% of them present only once. Another study also made use of these data, one on T cells expressing NK-cell markers. That study reports: Sequencing of TCR beta repertoires drew on sorted CD3+CD56+NKG2C+, CD3+CD56+NKG2C- and CD3+CD56-NKG2C+ T cells.

Sample: CD8+ T cells sorted from blood. The V gene is TRBV27, the J gene TRBJ2-1; 7 bases fit TRBD1. The TCR was taken from a woman younger than 35 in good health. The CDR3 protein is CASSSEKWTGDINEQFF. The CDR3 bases are TGTGCCAGCAGCTCGGAAAAGTGGACAGGCGACATCAATGAGCAGTTCTTC.